The TCR beta chain under discussion was sequenced for a study of T-cell memory formation after mild COVID-19. Study background: The study found TCR clusters largely donor specific.

This clonotype was found a few times. Its antigen is not known. TCRdb re-analysed the 5' RACE reads in MiXCR, keeping a single row per CDR3 protein. The data contain 250,000 to 400,000 distinct CDR3 sequences, about 13% of them singletons. Losses at the gene ends were 3 bases for V and 8 bases for J; bases not matched to a gene: 6. The length of the CDR3 is 14 residues. Germline V gene lookup returns CDR1 KGHSH and CDR2 LQKENI. The study's findings and limits: Researchers report contracting CD4+ clones mostly in CM and EM, with CD8+ clones in EMRA.

This TCR derives from a man aged 18-30 years who had mild COVID-19 (a few samples of this study predate the infection). Cell type and time point are not known. This rearrangement joins TRBV18 to TRBJ2-1; 8 bases line up with TRBD2. The sequencing input was PBMCs or a T cell subset sorted from them (not recorded which). CDR3 sequence reads: CASSPPGLDHEQFF. DNA of the CDR3: TGTGCCAGCTCACCTCCGGGACTAGACCATGAGCAGTTCTTC.